This entry concerns a single T cell receptor (beta chain). The CDR3 contains 15 residues. The trim removed 3 bases at V and 1 base at J, leaving 6 bases unmatched. The germline CDR1 and CDR2 sequences are WSHSY and SAAADI. This sample is part of a study of cytomegalovirus exposure and HLA in healthy donors. Using immunoSEQ multiplex PCR, the repertoire was profiled, and TCRdb retains in-frame clones only, with some absent. The sample shows over 55,000 clones, around 96% of them seen only once. The chain couples TRBV10-2 to TRBJ2-7; the match to TRBD2 covers 7 bases. This TCR came from a man aged 18-30 years in good health and CMV-seronegative. Material: PBMCs. CDR3 sequence: CASSDGGSESYEQYF. CDR3 DNA: TGCGCCAGCAGTGACGGCGGGAGCGAATCCTACGAGCAGTACTTC.